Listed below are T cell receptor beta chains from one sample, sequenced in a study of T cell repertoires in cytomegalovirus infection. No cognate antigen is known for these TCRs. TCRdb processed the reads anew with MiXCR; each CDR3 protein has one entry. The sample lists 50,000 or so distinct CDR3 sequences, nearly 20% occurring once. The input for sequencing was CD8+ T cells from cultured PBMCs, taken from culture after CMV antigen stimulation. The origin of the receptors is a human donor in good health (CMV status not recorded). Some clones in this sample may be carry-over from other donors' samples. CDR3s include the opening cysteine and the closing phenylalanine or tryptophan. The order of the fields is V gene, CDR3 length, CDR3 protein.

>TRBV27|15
CASNTADRVTYEQYF
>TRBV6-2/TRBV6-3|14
CASSYGTSIEEQFF
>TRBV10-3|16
CAISVQMGGANTEAFF
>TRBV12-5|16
CASDATSGENTGELFF
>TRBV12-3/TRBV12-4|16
CASSWGGLRENYEQYF
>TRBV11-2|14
CASSLDRGAYEQYF
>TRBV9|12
CASSAFPGELFF
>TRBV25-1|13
CASSVAGFGEQYF
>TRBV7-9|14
CASSLDGADTEAFF
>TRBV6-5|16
CASSPQTSGSKYEQYF
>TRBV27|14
CASSPGQLNSPLHF
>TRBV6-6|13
CASGVGTNTEAFF
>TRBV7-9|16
CASSFPRTGEDSEQYF
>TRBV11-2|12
CASSLGHNEQFF
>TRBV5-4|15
CASSSGTSFGMEQYF
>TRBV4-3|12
CASSQDEGAQYF
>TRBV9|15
CASSVDAGYNYGYTF
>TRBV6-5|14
CASWGAGDPYEQYF
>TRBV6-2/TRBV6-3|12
CASSLDYNEQFF
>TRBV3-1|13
CASSQGLEATQYF
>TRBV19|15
CASSILGDGSYEQYF
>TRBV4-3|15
CASSQDSGGAYEQYF
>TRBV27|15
CASSLSGQGVYEQYF
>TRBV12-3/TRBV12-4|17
CASSLASGLAGSDEQYF
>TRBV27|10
CATYLYGYTF
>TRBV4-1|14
CASGQPLASETQYF
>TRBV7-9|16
CASSSTGTASSYEQYF
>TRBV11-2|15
CASSLPGTGTYEQYF
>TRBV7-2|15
CASSLVTEGVRPQHF
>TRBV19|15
CASSIRPAEYQPQHF
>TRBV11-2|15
CASSSTQTNTGELFF
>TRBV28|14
CASSSDIGGMEAFF
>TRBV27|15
CASRMGGSSYNEQFF
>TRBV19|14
CASSPSELTYGYTF
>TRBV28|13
CASSLRDRYTQYF
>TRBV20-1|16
CSAKLAGALVKDTQYF
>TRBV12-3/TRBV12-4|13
CASSLARTHEQFF
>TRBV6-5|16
CASRLRGTGGWNEQYF
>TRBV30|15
CAWKPWAGVSYEQYF
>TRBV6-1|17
CASTLRWEDTSTDTQYF
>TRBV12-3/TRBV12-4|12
CASSQDRTEAFF
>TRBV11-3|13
CASSPASSYEQYF
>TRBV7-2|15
CASSFSADGHYEQYF
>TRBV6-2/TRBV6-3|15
CASSTGAGDGNTIYF
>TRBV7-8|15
CASSFAGVMAQPQHF
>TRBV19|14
CASSGEGTTNEQFF
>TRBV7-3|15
CASSLGQGQIETQYF
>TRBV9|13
CASSVLGGTEAFF
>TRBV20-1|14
CSAPGLGAYNEQFF